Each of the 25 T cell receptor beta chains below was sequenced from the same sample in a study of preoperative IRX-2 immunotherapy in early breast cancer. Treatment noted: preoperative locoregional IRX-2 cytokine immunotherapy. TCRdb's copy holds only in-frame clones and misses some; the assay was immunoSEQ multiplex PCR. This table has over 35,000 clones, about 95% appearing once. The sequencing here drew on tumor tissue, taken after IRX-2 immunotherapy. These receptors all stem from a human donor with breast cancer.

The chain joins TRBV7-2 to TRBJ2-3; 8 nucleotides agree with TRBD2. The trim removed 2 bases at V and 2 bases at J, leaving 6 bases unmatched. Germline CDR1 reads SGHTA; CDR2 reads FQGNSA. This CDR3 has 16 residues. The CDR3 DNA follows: TGTGCCAGCAGCTTACAACCGGGGGGGCCCACAGATACGCAGTATTTT. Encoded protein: CASSLQPGGPTDTQYF.

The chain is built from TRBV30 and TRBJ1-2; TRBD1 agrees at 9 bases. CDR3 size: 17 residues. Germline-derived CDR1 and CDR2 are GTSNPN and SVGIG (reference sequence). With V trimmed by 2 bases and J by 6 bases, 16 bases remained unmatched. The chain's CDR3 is CAWSIGTGSVYWDGYTF. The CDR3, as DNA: TGTGCCTGGAGTATCGGGACAGGGTCAGTTTACTGGGATGGCTACACCTTC.

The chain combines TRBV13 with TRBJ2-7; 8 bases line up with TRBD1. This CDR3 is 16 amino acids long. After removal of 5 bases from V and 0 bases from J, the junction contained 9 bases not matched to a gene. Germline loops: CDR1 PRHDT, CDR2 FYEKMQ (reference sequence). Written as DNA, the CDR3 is TGTGCCAGCAGCCTCGCTCGGGACAGGTTCTCCTACGAGCAGTACTTC. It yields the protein CASSLARDRFSYEQYF. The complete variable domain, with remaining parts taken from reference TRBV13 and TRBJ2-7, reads AAGVIQSPRHLIKEKRETATLKCYPIPRHDTVYWYQQGPGQDPQFLISFYEKMQSDKGSIPDRFSAQQFSDYHSELNMSSLELGDSALYFCASSLARDRFSYEQYFGPGTRLTVT.

The CDR3 loop reads CASSLSPGHSNEQFF. The CDR3 coding sequence is TGTGCCAGCAGCTTATCCCCGGGACACTCCAATGAGCAGTTCTTC. The chain links TRBV13 to TRBJ2-1, with TRBD1 as a possible D gene (6 bases). This CDR3 region has 15 residues. Between the trimmed V and J ends, which lost 2 bases and 6 bases, there was a span of 14 bases. The germline V gene encodes CDR1 PRHDT and CDR2 FYEKMQ (reference sequence).

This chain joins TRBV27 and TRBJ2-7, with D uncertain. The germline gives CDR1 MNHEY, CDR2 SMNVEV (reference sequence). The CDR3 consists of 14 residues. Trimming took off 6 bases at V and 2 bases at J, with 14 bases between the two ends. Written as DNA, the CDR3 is TGTGCCAGCAGCCCCAGGATCTACGCCTACGAGCAGTACTTC. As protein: CASSPRIYAYEQYF.

Here the CDR3 reads CASGTYAGGPYGYTF. The CDR3 DNA follows: TGTGCTAGTGGTACATACGCAGGGGGACCCTATGGCTACACCTTC. V is TRBV12-5 and J is TRBJ1-2; TRBD1 matches 7 bases. V was clipped by 5 bases and J by 4 bases; unmatched bases: 10. Germline CDR1 reads LGHNT; CDR2 reads FRNRAP. This CDR3 has 15 residues.

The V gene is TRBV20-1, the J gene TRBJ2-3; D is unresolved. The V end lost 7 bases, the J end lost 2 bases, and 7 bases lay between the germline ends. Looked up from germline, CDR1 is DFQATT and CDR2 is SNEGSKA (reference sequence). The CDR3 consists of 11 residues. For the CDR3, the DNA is TGCAGTGGAGAGGACACAGATACGCAGTATTTT. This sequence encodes CSGEDTDTQYF.

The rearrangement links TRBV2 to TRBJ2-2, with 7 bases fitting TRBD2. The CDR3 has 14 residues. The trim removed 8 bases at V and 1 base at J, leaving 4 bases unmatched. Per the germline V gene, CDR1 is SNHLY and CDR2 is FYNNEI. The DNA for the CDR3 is TGTGCCAGCGTGGAGCGGGAGAACACCGGGGAGCTGTTTTTT. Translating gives CASVERENTGELFF. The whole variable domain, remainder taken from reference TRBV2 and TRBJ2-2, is EPEVTQTPSHQVTQMGQEVILRCVPISNHLYFYWYRQILGQKVEFLVSFYNNEISEKSEIFDDQFSVERPDGSNFTLKIRSTKLEDSAMYFCASVERENTGELFFGEGSRLTVL.

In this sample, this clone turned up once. The DNA of the CDR3 is TGCAGCGTTGGGCTAGCGGGGGGGAGTCGCGAGCAGTACTTC. This gives the protein CSVGLAGGSREQYF. The rearrangement joins TRBV29-1 to TRBJ2-7, with TRBD2 matching over 12 bases. CDR1 and CDR2 from the germline V gene are SQVTM and ANQGSEA. The CDR3 covers 14 residues. V lost 4 bases to trimming and J lost 6 bases; unmatched junction nucleotides: 7.

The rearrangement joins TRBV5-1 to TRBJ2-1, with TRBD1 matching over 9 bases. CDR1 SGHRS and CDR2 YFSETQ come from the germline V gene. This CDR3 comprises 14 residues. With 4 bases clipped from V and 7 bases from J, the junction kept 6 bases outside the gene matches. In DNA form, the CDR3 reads TGCGCCAGCAGCATGGGACAGGGTGGGAATGAGCAGTTCTTC. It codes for CASSMGQGGNEQFF.

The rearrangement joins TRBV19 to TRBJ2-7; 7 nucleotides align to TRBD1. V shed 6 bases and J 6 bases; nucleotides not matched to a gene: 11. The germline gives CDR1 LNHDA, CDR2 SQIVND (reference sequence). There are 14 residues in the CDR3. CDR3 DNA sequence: TGTGCCAGTAGCCGAGGGACAGTGGCCTCCGAGCAGTACTTC. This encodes CASSRGTVASEQYF.

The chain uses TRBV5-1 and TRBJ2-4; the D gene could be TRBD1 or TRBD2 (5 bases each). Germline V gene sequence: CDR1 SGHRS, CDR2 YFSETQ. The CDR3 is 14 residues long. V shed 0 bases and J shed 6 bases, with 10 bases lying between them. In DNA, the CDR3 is TGCGCCAGCAGCTTGGCTGTTGGGGGAAACATTCAGTACTTC. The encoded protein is CASSLAVGGNIQYF. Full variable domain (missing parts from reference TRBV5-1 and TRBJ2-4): KAGVTQTPRYLIKTRGQQVTLSCSPISGHRSVSWYQQTPGQGLQFLFEYFSETQRNKGNFPGRFSGRQFSNSRSEMNVSTLELGDSALYLCASSLAVGGNIQYFGAGTRLSVL.

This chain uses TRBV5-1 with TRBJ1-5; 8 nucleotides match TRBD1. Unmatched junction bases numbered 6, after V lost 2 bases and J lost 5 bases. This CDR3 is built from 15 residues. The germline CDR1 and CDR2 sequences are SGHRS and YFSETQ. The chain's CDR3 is CASSFGQGGDQPQHF. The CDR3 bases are TGCGCCAGCAGCTTCGGACAGGGAGGGGATCAGCCCCAGCATTTT.

The CDR3 loop is CASSHGWGYNSPLHF. The CDR3, as DNA: TGTGCCAGCAGCCACGGTTGGGGTTACAATTCACCCCTCCACTTT. This chain uses TRBV7-2 with TRBJ1-6; D unresolved. Trimming stripped 5 bases from V and 7 bases from J, with 15 bases between. Looked up from germline, CDR1 is SGHTA and CDR2 is FQGNSA. The CDR3 loop spans 15 amino acids.

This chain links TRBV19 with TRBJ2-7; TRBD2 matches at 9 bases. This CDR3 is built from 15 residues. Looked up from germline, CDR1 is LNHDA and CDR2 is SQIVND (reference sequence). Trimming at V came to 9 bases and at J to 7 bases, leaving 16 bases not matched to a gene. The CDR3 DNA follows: TGTGCCAGCTCCCTTGGTCTGGGACTAGCCGGGGAGCAGTACTTC. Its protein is CASSLGLGLAGEQYF.

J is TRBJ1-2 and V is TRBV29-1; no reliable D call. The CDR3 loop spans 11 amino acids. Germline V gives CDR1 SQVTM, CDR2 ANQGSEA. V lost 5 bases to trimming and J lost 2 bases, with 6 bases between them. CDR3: CSVRENYGYTF. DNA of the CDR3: TGCAGCGTTCGAGAGAACTATGGCTACACCTTC. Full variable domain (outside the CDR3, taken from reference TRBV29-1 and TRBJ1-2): SAVISQKPSRDICQRGTSLTIQCQVDSQVTMMFWYRQQPGQSLTLIATANQGSEATYESGFVIDKFPISRPNLTFSTLTVSNMSPEDSSIYLCSVRENYGYTFGSGTRLTVV.

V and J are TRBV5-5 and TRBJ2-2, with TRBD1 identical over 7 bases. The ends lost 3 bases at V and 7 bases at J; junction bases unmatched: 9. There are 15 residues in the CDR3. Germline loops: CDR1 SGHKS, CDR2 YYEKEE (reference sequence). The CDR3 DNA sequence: TGTGCCAGCAGCTCCATAACAGGGGTGGGCGGGGAGCTGTTTTTT. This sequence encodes CASSSITGVGGELFF.

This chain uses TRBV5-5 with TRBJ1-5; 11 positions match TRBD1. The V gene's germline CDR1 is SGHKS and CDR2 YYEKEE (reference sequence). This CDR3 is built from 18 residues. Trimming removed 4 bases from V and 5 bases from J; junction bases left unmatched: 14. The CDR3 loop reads CASSPYDLGQGAYQPQHF. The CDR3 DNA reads TGTGCCAGCAGCCCTTACGATCTAGGACAGGGGGCTTATCAGCCCCAGCATTTT.

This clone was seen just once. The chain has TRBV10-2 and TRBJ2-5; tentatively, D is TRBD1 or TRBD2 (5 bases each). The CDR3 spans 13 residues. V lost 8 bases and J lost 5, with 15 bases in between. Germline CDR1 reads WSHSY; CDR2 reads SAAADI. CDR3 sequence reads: CASRRGLEETQYF. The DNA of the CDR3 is TGCGCCAGCCGACGGGGCCTAGAGGAGACCCAGTACTTC.

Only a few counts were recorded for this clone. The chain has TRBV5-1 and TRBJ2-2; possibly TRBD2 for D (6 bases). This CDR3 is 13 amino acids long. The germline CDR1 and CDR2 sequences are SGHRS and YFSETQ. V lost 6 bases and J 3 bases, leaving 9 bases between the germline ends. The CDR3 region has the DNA TGCGCCAGCAAAGGAGGGGACACCGGGGAGCTGTTTTTT. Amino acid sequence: CASKGGDTGELFF.

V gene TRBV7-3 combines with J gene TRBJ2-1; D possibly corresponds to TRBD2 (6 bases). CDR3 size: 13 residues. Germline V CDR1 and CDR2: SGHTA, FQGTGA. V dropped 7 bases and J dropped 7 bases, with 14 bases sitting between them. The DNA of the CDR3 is TGTGCCAGCACCGTAAATCGGGGGAATGAGCAGTTCTTC. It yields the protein CASTVNRGNEQFF.

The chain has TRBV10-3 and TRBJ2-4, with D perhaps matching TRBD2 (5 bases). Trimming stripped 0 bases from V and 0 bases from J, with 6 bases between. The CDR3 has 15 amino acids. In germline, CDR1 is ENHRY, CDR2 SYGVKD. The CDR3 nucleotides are TGTGCCATCAGTGAGTCAGGGAGAGCCAAAAACATTCAGTACTTC. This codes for CAISESGRAKNIQYF.

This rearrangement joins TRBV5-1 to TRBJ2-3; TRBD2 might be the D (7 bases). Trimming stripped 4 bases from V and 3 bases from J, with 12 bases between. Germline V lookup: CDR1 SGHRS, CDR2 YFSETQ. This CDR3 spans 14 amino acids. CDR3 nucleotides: TGCGCCAGCAGCGCCAGGGGAGGGACAGATACGCAGTATTTT. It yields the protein CASSARGGTDTQYF.

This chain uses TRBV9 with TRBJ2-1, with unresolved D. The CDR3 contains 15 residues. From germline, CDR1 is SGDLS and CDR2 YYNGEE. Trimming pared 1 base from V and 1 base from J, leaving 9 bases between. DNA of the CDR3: TGTGCCAGCAGCGTAAGTGGCAGTTCCTACAATGAGCAGTTCTTC. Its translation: CASSVSGSSYNEQFF. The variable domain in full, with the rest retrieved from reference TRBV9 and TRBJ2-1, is DSGVTQTPKHLITATGQRVTLRCSPRSGDLSVYWYQQSLDQGLQFLIQYYNGEERAKGNILERFSAQQFPDLHSELNLSSLELGDSALYFCASSVSGSSYNEQFFGPGTRLTVL.

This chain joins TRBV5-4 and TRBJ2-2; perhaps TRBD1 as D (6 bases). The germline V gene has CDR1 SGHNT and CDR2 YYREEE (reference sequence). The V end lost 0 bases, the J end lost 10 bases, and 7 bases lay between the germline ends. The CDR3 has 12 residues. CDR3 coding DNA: TGTGCCAGCAGCTTGGACAGGGTGGAGCTGTTTTTT. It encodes CASSLDRVELFF.